Listed below are T cell receptor beta chains from one sample, sequenced in a study of T cell clonotyping in hematopoietic cell transplantation. The repertoire was sequenced with immunoSEQ multiplex PCR; TCRdb's copy has only in-frame clones and lacks some. The repertoire holds tens of thousands of clones, with approximately 90% as singletons. The sample here was PBMCs, taken 100 days after allogeneic stem cell transplant. All receptors derive from a female patient between 50 and 59 years old who had an allogeneic stem cell transplant from a related donor, so the T cells may come from the graft donor. Some clones in this sample may be carry-over from other donors' samples. CDR3s include the opening cysteine and the closing phenylalanine or tryptophan. D genes are given only for firm matches. Where a row states a size, it is once, few, many or the class of an expanded clone; other rows omit it.

CDR3aa: CASSRGGGQPQHF
CDR3nt: TGTGCCAGCAGTCGCGGGGGGGGTCAGCCCCAGCATTTT
j_gene: TRBJ1-5
abundance: once
v_gene: TRBV7-2
d_gene: .

CDR3aa: CASSYLAGGNEQYF
CDR3nt: TGTGCCAGCAGCTACCTAGCGGGGGGGAACGAGCAGTACTTC
j_gene: TRBJ2-7
abundance: .
v_gene: TRBV7-6
d_gene: TRBD2

CDR3aa: CASKRDQGPSGYTF
CDR3nt: TGCGCCAGCAAGAGGGATCAGGGGCCCTCGGGCTACACCTTC
j_gene: TRBJ1-2
abundance: .
v_gene: TRBV5-1
d_gene: .

CDR3aa: CASSLEAGKDTQYF
CDR3nt: TGCGCCAGCAGCTTGGAAGCGGGGAAGGATACGCAGTATTTT
j_gene: TRBJ2-3
abundance: .
v_gene: TRBV5-1
d_gene: TRBD2

CDR3aa: CASSVVGGYGYTF
CDR3nt: TGTGCCAGCAGCGTAGTGGGGGGGTATGGCTACACCTTC
j_gene: TRBJ1-2
abundance: .
v_gene: TRBV9
d_gene: .

CDR3aa: CSVSSGDLDEQYF
CDR3nt: TGCAGCGTTTCTAGCGGGGACCTGGACGAGCAGTACTTC
j_gene: TRBJ2-7
abundance: .
v_gene: TRBV29-1
d_gene: TRBD2

CDR3aa: CASSLGFQENQPQHF
CDR3nt: TGTGCCAGCAGCTTGGGGTTTCAGGAGAATCAGCCCCAGCATTTT
j_gene: TRBJ1-5
abundance: once
v_gene: TRBV11-2
d_gene: .

CDR3aa: CASSFTRGPYEQYF
CDR3nt: TGTGCCAGCAGTTTCACGCGGGGGCCCTACGAGCAGTACTTC
j_gene: TRBJ2-7
abundance: .
v_gene: TRBV27
d_gene: .

CDR3aa: CASSQLSGRDNTDTQYF
CDR3nt: TGTGCCAGCAGCCAACTCAGCGGGAGGGATAACACAGATACGCAGTATTTT
j_gene: TRBJ2-3
abundance: .
v_gene: TRBV5-6
d_gene: TRBD2

CDR3aa: CASSRGQGHQETQYF
CDR3nt: TGTGCCAGCAGCCGCGGACAGGGCCACCAAGAGACCCAGTACTTC
j_gene: TRBJ2-5
abundance: .
v_gene: TRBV5-8
d_gene: TRBD1

CDR3aa: CASSRRTSGGAVAKNIQYF
CDR3nt: TGCGCCAGCAGCCGACGGACTAGCGGGGGGGCCGTAGCCAAAAACATTCAGTACTTC
j_gene: TRBJ2-4
abundance: .
v_gene: TRBV4-3
d_gene: TRBD2

CDR3aa: CASNPAWASNQPQHF
CDR3nt: TGCGCCAGCAACCCTGCCTGGGCTAGCAATCAGCCCCAGCATTTT
j_gene: TRBJ1-5
abundance: .
v_gene: TRBV4-1
d_gene: .

CDR3aa: CASSSPGLAGGLDEQFF
CDR3nt: TGTGCCAGCAGTTCCCCGGGACTAGCGGGGGGGCTGGATGAGCAGTTCTTC
j_gene: TRBJ2-1
abundance: .
v_gene: TRBV27
d_gene: TRBD2

CDR3aa: CASSHYKGAEDTQYF
CDR3nt: TGCGCCAGCAGCCATTATAAGGGGGCAGAAGATACGCAGTATTTT
j_gene: TRBJ2-3
abundance: .
v_gene: TRBV4-3
d_gene: TRBD1

CDR3aa: CASSPSDRGDNEQFF
CDR3nt: TGTGCCAGCAGCCCGTCGGACAGGGGGGACAATGAGCAGTTCTTC
j_gene: TRBJ2-1
abundance: .
v_gene: TRBV5-6
d_gene: TRBD1

CDR3aa: CASWTSGGSSYEQYF
CDR3nt: TGTGCCAGCTGGACGTCCGGGGGATCTTCCTACGAGCAGTACTTC
j_gene: TRBJ2-7
abundance: .
v_gene: TRBV6-6
d_gene: .

CDR3aa: CASSPQRGGVDTQYF
CDR3nt: TGTGCCAGCAGTCCCCAGAGGGGTGGGGTGGATACGCAGTATTTT
j_gene: TRBJ2-3
abundance: once
v_gene: TRBV27
d_gene: .

CDR3aa: CASGTGNQPQHF
CDR3nt: TGTGCCAGCGGAACAGGGAATCAGCCCCAGCATTTT
j_gene: TRBJ1-5
abundance: .
v_gene: TRBV6-5
d_gene: .

CDR3aa: CASSWMGDRRGNEQFF
CDR3nt: TGTGCCAGCAGCTGGATGGGGGACAGGCGGGGCAATGAGCAGTTCTTC
j_gene: TRBJ2-1
abundance: .
v_gene: TRBV11-2
d_gene: TRBD1

CDR3aa: CASSQGTGGAYGYTF
CDR3nt: TGCGCCAGCAGCCAAGGGACAGGGGGCGCTTATGGCTACACCTTC
j_gene: TRBJ1-2
abundance: .
v_gene: TRBV4-3
d_gene: TRBD1

CDR3aa: CASSLLDSFYGYTF
CDR3nt: TGTGCCAGCAGTTTATTGGACAGCTTCTATGGCTACACCTTC
j_gene: TRBJ1-2
abundance: .
v_gene: TRBV28
d_gene: .

CDR3aa: CASSGGYEQYF
CDR3nt: TGCGCCAGCAGCGGGGGCTACGAGCAGTACTTC
j_gene: TRBJ2-7
abundance: few
v_gene: TRBV10-1
d_gene: .

CDR3aa: CAISESPLGPQHF
CDR3nt: TGTGCCATCAGTGAGTCGCCTCTGGGGCCCCAGCATTTT
j_gene: TRBJ1-5
abundance: .
v_gene: TRBV10-3
d_gene: .

CDR3aa: CASKRGGHYGYTF
CDR3nt: TGTGCCAGCAAGAGGGGGGGCCACTATGGCTACACCTTC
j_gene: TRBJ1-2
abundance: .
v_gene: TRBV2
d_gene: .

CDR3aa: CASRVLTQRGAAKNIQYF
CDR3nt: TGTGCCAGCAGAGTTTTGACGCAGAGGGGCGCGGCCAAAAACATTCAGTACTTC
j_gene: TRBJ2-4
abundance: once
v_gene: TRBV28
d_gene: .

CDR3aa: CAIAWDSTSTGELFF
CDR3nt: TGTGCCATCGCCTGGGACAGTACTAGCACCGGGGAGCTGTTTTTT
j_gene: TRBJ2-2
abundance: .
v_gene: TRBV10-3
d_gene: TRBD1

CDR3aa: CSGMEAIYNEQFF
CDR3nt: TGCAGCGGTATGGAGGCGATCTACAATGAGCAGTTCTTC
j_gene: TRBJ2-1
abundance: .
v_gene: TRBV29-1
d_gene: .

CDR3aa: CASRARGATNEKLFF
CDR3nt: TGTGCCAGCAGAGCACGGGGGGCAACTAATGAAAAACTGTTTTTT
j_gene: TRBJ1-4
abundance: .
v_gene: TRBV6-5
d_gene: .

CDR3aa: CASNPYLTDTQYF
CDR3nt: TGTGCCAGCAATCCCTACCTCACAGATACGCAGTATTTT
j_gene: TRBJ2-3
abundance: once
v_gene: TRBV2
d_gene: .

CDR3aa: CASSIRGRNQPQHF
CDR3nt: TGTGCCAGTAGTATAAGGGGCAGGAATCAGCCCCAGCATTTT
j_gene: TRBJ1-5
abundance: .
v_gene: TRBV19
d_gene: .

CDR3aa: CASSQTGGSNQPQHF
CDR3nt: TGTGCCAGCAGTCAAACAGGCGGTAGCAATCAGCCCCAGCATTTT
j_gene: TRBJ1-5
abundance: once
v_gene: TRBV7-9
d_gene: .

CDR3aa: CASSSLGYGYTF
CDR3nt: TGTGCCAGCAGTTCCCTGGGCTATGGCTACACCTTC
j_gene: TRBJ1-2
abundance: .
v_gene: TRBV6-5
d_gene: .

CDR3aa: CAWSPGFGANYGYTF
CDR3nt: TGTGCCTGGAGTCCAGGGTTTGGGGCTAACTATGGCTACACCTTC
j_gene: TRBJ1-2
abundance: .
v_gene: TRBV30
d_gene: .

CDR3aa: CASSYFMASTGAFF
CDR3nt: TGTGCCAGCAGTTATTTTATGGCCTCAACGGGAGCTTTCTTT
j_gene: TRBJ1-1
abundance: .
v_gene: TRBV6-5
d_gene: .

CDR3aa: CASEGQGGNQPQHF
CDR3nt: TGTGCCAGCGAAGGACAGGGGGGAAATCAGCCCCAGCATTTT
j_gene: TRBJ1-5
abundance: .
v_gene: TRBV5-5
d_gene: TRBD1

CDR3aa: CASRGKMGARAEAFF
CDR3nt: TGTGCCAGCAGGGGGAAGATGGGGGCTAGGGCTGAAGCTTTCTTT
j_gene: TRBJ1-1
abundance: .
v_gene: TRBV11-1
d_gene: .

CDR3aa: CASKKNGEGDYGYTF
CDR3nt: TGTGCCAGCAAGAAGAACGGGGAGGGAGACTATGGCTACACCTTC
j_gene: TRBJ1-2
abundance: .
v_gene: TRBV7-9
d_gene: .

CDR3aa: CASSLNPEANYGYTF
CDR3nt: TGCGCCAGCAGCCTGAATCCGGAAGCTAACTATGGCTACACCTTC
j_gene: TRBJ1-2
abundance: .
v_gene: TRBV4-1
d_gene: .

CDR3aa: CASSPLAGGPTGELFF
CDR3nt: TGTGCCAGCAGCCCGCTAGCGGGGGGGCCCACCGGGGAGCTGTTTTTT
j_gene: TRBJ2-2
abundance: once
v_gene: TRBV7-8
d_gene: TRBD2

CDR3aa: CASSYGEGLDTQYF
CDR3nt: TGTGCCAGCAGTTACGGGGAAGGTTTAGATACGCAGTATTTT
j_gene: TRBJ2-3
abundance: once
v_gene: TRBV6-5
d_gene: .

CDR3aa: CAWDPTGHNSPLHF
CDR3nt: TGTGCCTGGGATCCTACAGGGCATAATTCACCCCTCCACTTT
j_gene: TRBJ1-6
abundance: .
v_gene: TRBV30
d_gene: .

CDR3aa: CAITPLLGNTIYF
CDR3nt: TGTGCCATAACTCCGCTCTTGGGAAACACCATATATTTT
j_gene: TRBJ1-3
abundance: .
v_gene: TRBV10-3
d_gene: .

CDR3aa: CASSYGTVSYEQYF
CDR3nt: TGTGCCAGCAGCTACGGGACAGTCTCCTACGAGCAGTACTTC
j_gene: TRBJ2-7
abundance: .
v_gene: TRBV5-4
d_gene: TRBD1

CDR3aa: CAWNRDNSPLHF
CDR3nt: TGTGCCTGGAACAGGGATAATTCACCCCTCCACTTT
j_gene: TRBJ1-6
abundance: .
v_gene: TRBV30
d_gene: .

CDR3aa: CASRQDATDTQYF
CDR3nt: TGTGCCAGCAGACAGGACGCTACAGATACGCAGTATTTT
j_gene: TRBJ2-3
abundance: .
v_gene: TRBV4-2
d_gene: .

CDR3aa: CASEDGGTLGGSEQYF
CDR3nt: TGTGCCAGCGAGGATGGGGGGACCCTCGGGGGAAGCGAGCAGTACTTC
j_gene: TRBJ2-7
abundance: .
v_gene: TRBV2
d_gene: .

CDR3aa: CASSARVADTQYF
CDR3nt: TGTGCCAGCAGCGCGCGGGTGGCAGATACGCAGTATTTT
j_gene: TRBJ2-3
abundance: .
v_gene: TRBV6-1
d_gene: .

CDR3aa: CASSLTGLRYGYTF
CDR3nt: TGTGCCAGCAGCCTGACGGGACTGAGATATGGCTACACCTTC
j_gene: TRBJ1-2
abundance: .
v_gene: TRBV5-6
d_gene: .

CDR3aa: CASSPQAGTGETQYF
CDR3nt: TGTGCCAGCAGCCCCCAGGCGGGAACGGGCGAGACCCAGTACTTC
j_gene: TRBJ2-5
abundance: .
v_gene: TRBV7-6
d_gene: .

CDR3aa: CASSFSSGGETQYF
CDR3nt: TGTGCCAGCAGCTTTTCTAGCGGGGGAGAGACCCAGTACTTC
j_gene: TRBJ2-5
abundance: .
v_gene: TRBV7-2
d_gene: TRBD2

CDR3aa: CASSYDRGRNQPQHF
CDR3nt: TGTGCCAGCAGCTACGACAGGGGAAGAAATCAGCCCCAGCATTTT
j_gene: TRBJ1-5
abundance: .
v_gene: TRBV6-1
d_gene: TRBD1

CDR3aa: CATSRDGQGNQPQHF
CDR3nt: TGTGCCACCAGCAGAGATGGTCAGGGAAATCAGCCCCAGCATTTT
j_gene: TRBJ1-5
abundance: .
v_gene: TRBV15
d_gene: .

CDR3aa: CASSPPETEGPDTQYF
CDR3nt: TGTGCCAGCAGCCCCCCCGAGACAGAGGGTCCAGATACGCAGTATTTT
j_gene: TRBJ2-3
abundance: .
v_gene: TRBV6-6
d_gene: .

CDR3aa: CASSWARNTEAFF
CDR3nt: TGCGCCAGCAGCTGGGCGAGGAACACTGAAGCTTTCTTT
j_gene: TRBJ1-1
abundance: .
v_gene: TRBV5-1
d_gene: .

CDR3aa: CASSPLGLNEQYF
CDR3nt: TGTGCCAGCTCACCGCTGGGACTTAACGAGCAGTACTTC
j_gene: TRBJ2-7
abundance: .
v_gene: TRBV18
d_gene: .